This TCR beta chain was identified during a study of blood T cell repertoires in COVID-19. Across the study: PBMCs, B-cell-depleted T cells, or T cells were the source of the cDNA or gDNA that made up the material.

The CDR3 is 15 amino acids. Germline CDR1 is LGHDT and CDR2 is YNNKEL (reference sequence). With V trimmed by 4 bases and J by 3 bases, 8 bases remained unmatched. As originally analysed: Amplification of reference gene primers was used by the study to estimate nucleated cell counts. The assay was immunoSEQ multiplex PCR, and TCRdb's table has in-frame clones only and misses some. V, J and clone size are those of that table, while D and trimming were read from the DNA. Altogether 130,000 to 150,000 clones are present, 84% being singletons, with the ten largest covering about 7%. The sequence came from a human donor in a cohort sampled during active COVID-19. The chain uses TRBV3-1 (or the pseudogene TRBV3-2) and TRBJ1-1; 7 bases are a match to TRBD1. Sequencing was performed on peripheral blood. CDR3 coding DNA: TGTGCCAGCAGCCCGAAACCCGACAGGGACACTGAAGCTTTCTTT. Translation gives CASSPKPDRDTEAFF.